A selection of T cell receptor beta chains follows, all from one sample in a study of T cell changes during pregnancy in multiple sclerosis. The method was immunoSEQ multiplex PCR; TCRdb's version includes in-frame clones alone and lacks a portion of them. The sample lists some 140,000 clones, about 95% occurring once. Sequencing was performed on peripheral blood, taken after pregnancy. These receptors came from a female donor with multiple sclerosis, enrolled in a pregnancy study. The CDR3 runs from the conserved cysteine through the conserved F or W. A D gene is named only where the DNA matches it firmly. Not all rows give a size; the values are once, few, many and, for expanded clones, a class.

d_gene	abundance	len	j_gene	v_gene	CDR3nt	CDR3aa
.	.	14	TRBJ2-3	TRBV15	TGTGCCACCAGCAGATCCCGGGGAACAGATACGCAGTATTTT	CATSRSRGTDTQYF
.	.	15	TRBJ2-1	TRBV5-1	TGCGCCAGCAGCTTGACGAAGAGCTCCTACAATGAGCAGTTCTTC	CASSLTKSSYNEQFF
TRBD2	.	17	TRBJ2-1	TRBV6-1	TGTGCCAGCAGTGAAGCGCATGTGGGCGGGAGTTGGAATGAGCAGTTCTTC	CASSEAHVGGSWNEQFF
.	.	12	TRBJ1-5	TRBV19	TGTGCCAGTAGTATAGGAGGGGGGCCCCAGCATTTT	CASSIGGGPQHF
.	once	13	TRBJ2-7	TRBV6-1	TGTGCCAGCATCCTTCCCAGCTCCTACGAGCAGTACTTC	CASILPSSYEQYF
TRBD2	once	16	TRBJ2-3	TRBV7-2	TGTGCCAGCAGCCGAACCATAGCGGGAATCTCAGATACGCAGTATTTT	CASSRTIAGISDTQYF
.	.	13	TRBJ1-5	TRBV30	TGTGCCTGGAGCCCGGGGGGGACGCAGCCCCAGCATTTT	CAWSPGGTQPQHF
TRBD1	.	13	TRBJ2-7	TRBV6-5	TGTGCCAGCAGTACTGGGACAGCGGATGAGCAGTACTTC	CASSTGTADEQYF
TRBD1	.	16	TRBJ2-1	TRBV5-6	TGTGCCAGCAGCCCGACGTCAGCAATAGGGGGCCGGGAGCAGTTCTTC	CASSPTSAIGGREQFF
TRBD2	.	14	TRBJ2-1	TRBV6-5	TGTGCCAGCAGGGGCGGGAGCTCCTACAATGAGCAGTTCTTC	CASRGGSSYNEQFF
TRBD1	.	14	TRBJ1-5	TRBV2	TGTGCCAGCAGTGAAGGACAGGGCTTTCAGCCCCAGCATTTT	CASSEGQGFQPQHF
TRBD1	.	17	TRBJ2-6	TRBV5-4	TGTGCCAGCCTAATGCGGACAGGGTCGTCTGGGGCCAACGTCCTGACTTTC	CASLMRTGSSGANVLTF
TRBD1	.	13	TRBJ1-2	TRBV30	TGTGCCTGGAGTAGACAGGGGGTAGGTGGCTACACCTTC	CAWSRQGVGGYTF
.	.	13	TRBJ2-1	TRBV27	TGTGCCAGCATGAGAGGGTCCAACAATGAGCAGTTCTTC	CASMRGSNNEQFF
TRBD2	.	16	TRBJ2-3	TRBV7-9	TGTGCCAGCAGCTCGGGACTAGCGGGAGTCGCAGATACGCAGTATTTT	CASSSGLAGVADTQYF
.	.	16	TRBJ1-5	TRBV28	TGTGCCAGCAGTTTAACGGGGGGGGTTAGCAATCAGCCCCAGCATTTT	CASSLTGGVSNQPQHF
.	.	14	TRBJ2-2	TRBV9	TGTGCCAGCAGCGTATTTTCAGCGGACGGGGAGCTGTTTTTT	CASSVFSADGELFF
.	once	16	TRBJ2-7	TRBV2	TGTGCCAGCAGTGTAGGCGGCCGGGGGTCAGTTGGCGAGCAGTACTTC	CASSVGGRGSVGEQYF
.	.	15	TRBJ2-1	TRBV7-9	TGTGCCAGCAGCGAGAGGGTTATGGGGAGCAATGAGCAGTTCTTC	CASSERVMGSNEQFF
TRBD1	.	16	TRBJ2-7	TRBV5-6	TGTGCCAGCAGTGGATTCGACAGGGAACGACTTTACGAGCAGTACTTC	CASSGFDRERLYEQYF
TRBD2	.	17	TRBJ2-1	TRBV4-3	TGCGCCAGCAGCCAAGATGGGACTAGTTGGGGGTACAATGAGCAGTTCTTC	CASSQDGTSWGYNEQFF
.	.	12	TRBJ2-1	TRBV25-1	TGTGCCAGCCTGGGTCTGACAGATGAGCAGTTCTTC	CASLGLTDEQFF
.	once	13	TRBJ2-1	TRBV29-1	TGCAGCGTTGAAGGTGGAGGGGGGGGTGAGCAGTTCTTC	CSVEGGGGGEQFF
.	.	15	TRBJ1-5	TRBV19	TGTGCCAGTAGCCAGGGGAGGGCCGCAAATCAGCCCCAGCATTTT	CASSQGRAANQPQHF
TRBD1	.	15	TRBJ1-1	TRBV4-2	TGTGCCAGCAGCCAAGAAGGGACAGGGCCGCCTGGGGCTTTCTTT	CASSQEGTGPPGAFF
.	.	14	TRBJ2-7	TRBV27	TGTGCCAGCAGTTCAGTGTCCAGGGGGGACGAGCAGTACTTC	CASSSVSRGDEQYF
TRBD1	.	14	TRBJ1-2	TRBV7-8	TGTGCCAGCAGCGTCCGACAGGGAACGGGTGGCTACACCTTC	CASSVRQGTGGYTF
.	.	19	TRBJ2-1	TRBV4-1	TGCGCCAACCTCTGGGGGATAACGGGAGATGTCGGAGGAAACAATGAGCAGTTCTTC	CANLWGITGDVGGNNEQFF
TRBD1	few	15	TRBJ2-4	TRBV5-4	TGTGCCAGCAGCTTGGCAGGGACAGTAACTCACATTCAGTACTTC	CASSLAGTVTHIQYF
.	.	14	TRBJ1-3	TRBV7-2	TGTGCCAGCAGCGACCGAAGGGGAGGAGACACCATATATTTT	CASSDRRGGDTIYF
TRBD2	.	18	TRBJ2-3	TRBV4-2	TGTGCCAGCAGCCAAGCTTCGAAGCGGGAGACGAGCACAGATACGCAGTATTTT	CASSQASKRETSTDTQYF
TRBD2	.	17	TRBJ2-2	TRBV27	TGTGCCAGCAGTTTTCGGACTAGCGGGAGAATCGCCGGGGAGCTGTTTTTT	CASSFRTSGRIAGELFF
.	.	15	TRBJ2-7	TRBV14	TGTGCCAGCAGCCAGCCGACATCGAGCCTCTACGAGCAGTACTTC	CASSQPTSSLYEQYF
.	.	13	TRBJ1-2	TRBV6-5	TGTGCCAGCAGGGGAACAGGGTTATATGGCTACACCTTC	CASRGTGLYGYTF
TRBD1	.	15	TRBJ2-3	TRBV5-6	TGTGCCAGCAGTCCCGGGACAGGGACTATAGATACGCAGTATTTT	CASSPGTGTIDTQYF
TRBD2	.	15	TRBJ2-3	TRBV4-2	TGTGCCAGCAGCCACGGGACTAGCGGCACAGATACGCAGTATTTT	CASSHGTSGTDTQYF
.	.	11	TRBJ2-3	TRBV11-2	TGTGCCAGCAGCCAGCGAGATACGCAGTATTTT	CASSQRDTQYF
.	.	12	TRBJ2-7	TRBV28	TGTGCCAGTACAGGGTTTACCTACGAGCAGTACTTC	CASTGFTYEQYF
TRBD2	.	16	TRBJ2-1	TRBV29-1	TGCAGCGTTGTATTTCCTAGCGGGAGGGCTAGAGAGGAGCAGTTCTTC	CSVVFPSGRAREEQFF
.	.	13	TRBJ2-7	TRBV10-2	TGCGCCAGCAGTAGGACAGATTCCTACGAGCAGTACTTC	CASSRTDSYEQYF
.	.	14	TRBJ2-6	TRBV5-1	TGCGCCAGCAGCTCCTACTCTGGGGCCAACGTCCTGACTTTC	CASSSYSGANVLTF
.	.	18	TRBJ2-4	TRBV12-2	TGTGCAAGTCGCCTACTACTAGCGGGAGGCTTTGCCAAAAACATTCAGTACTTC	CASRLLLAGGFAKNIQYF
TRBD1	.	15	TRBJ1-4	TRBV28	TGTGCCAGCAGTGCAGGGACAGCGAAATCTGAAAAACTGTTTTTT	CASSAGTAKSEKLFF
.	.	16	TRBJ2-3	TRBV5-1	TGCGCCAGCGGAACTGGTGGGCTAGCGATTACAGATACGCAGTATTTT	CASGTGGLAITDTQYF
.	.	13	TRBJ1-5	TRBV6-6	TGTGCCAGCAGTTACACAGCCGACCAGCCCCAGCATTTT	CASSYTADQPQHF
TRBD2	.	16	TRBJ2-7	TRBV27	TGTGCCAGCAGCCCCGGCCGCGGGAGGGGGTCCTACGAGCAGTACTTC	CASSPGRGRGSYEQYF
.	.	13	TRBJ2-1	TRBV7-2	TGTGCCAGCAGCTCCCTCTCTTACAATGAGCAGTTCTTC	CASSSLSYNEQFF
.	.	14	TRBJ2-1	TRBV29-1	TGCAGCGTTGGGGCAGGGCCCTCCTACAATGAGCAGTTCTTC	CSVGAGPSYNEQFF
.	.	16	TRBJ2-7	TRBV27	TGTGCCAGCAGTCCCCCCCCAGGCGATAGCTCCTACGAGCAGTACTTC	CASSPPPGDSSYEQYF
.	once	14	TRBJ2-1	TRBV15	TGTGCCACCAGCAGAGGGGGGGACCGAGGTGAGCAGTTCTTC	CATSRGGDRGEQFF
.	.	14	TRBJ2-7	TRBV7-9	TGTGCCAGCAGCTTAGTAGCGGCCTCCTACGAGCAGTACTTC	CASSLVAASYEQYF
.	.	13	TRBJ2-2	TRBV19	TGTGCCAGTAGTATCGTGAACACCGGGGAGCTGTTTTTT	CASSIVNTGELFF
TRBD2	.	12	TRBJ2-7	TRBV29-1	TGCAGCGTCATAGCGGGAAACTACGAGCAGTACTTC	CSVIAGNYEQYF
.	.	14	TRBJ2-2	TRBV27	TGTGCCAGCAGTCCCTGGGGAGTCACCGGGGAGCTGTTTTTT	CASSPWGVTGELFF
TRBD2	.	15	TRBJ2-1	TRBV9	TGTGCCAGCAGCGTAGTAGCGGGAGGGAACAATGAGCAGTTCTTC	CASSVVAGGNNEQFF
.	.	13	TRBJ2-7	TRBV5-5	TGTGCCAGCAGCTTGGGAGTCTCCTACGAGCAGTACTTC	CASSLGVSYEQYF
TRBD1	.	13	TRBJ2-7	TRBV7-2	TGTGCCAGCAGTTCAGGGGGTGGCTACGAGCAGTACTTC	CASSSGGGYEQYF
TRBD1	once	16	TRBJ2-1	TRBV27	TGTGCCAGCAGTACCCGCTGGGACAGAGACTACAATGAGCAGTTCTTC	CASSTRWDRDYNEQFF